This is a list of T cell receptor beta chains from one sample in a study of technical replicates of blood from a few donors. Data came from immunoSEQ multiplex PCR; TCRdb stores just in-frame clones and leaves some out. The top ten clones hold approximately 0.15% of a sample with under 90,000 clones, roughly 98% of them seen once. The sample taken for sequencing was T cells isolated from PBMCs. The receptors were gathered from a human donor in good health. CDR3s include the opening cysteine and the closing phenylalanine or tryptophan. A D gene is named only where the DNA matches it firmly. For some rows the clone size is stated as once, few or many, or as a class when expanded; others skip it.

NA TRBJ2-7 TRBV5-1 NA TGCGCCAGCAGCCCCTTGGCGGGTTCCTCCTACGAGCAGTACTTC CASSPLAGSSYEQYF
NA TRBJ2-5 TRBV18 NA TGTGCCAGCTCACCAAGCCAAGGGGAAGGAGAGACCCAGTACTTC CASSPSQGEGETQYF
TRBD1 TRBJ2-3 TRBV9 once TGTGCCAGCAGCGTTGGACAGGGGGCGCGGGCGCAGTATTTT CASSVGQGARAQYF
TRBD2 TRBJ2-4 TRBV7-3 NA TGTGCCAGCAGCTTGTCGGGACTAGCGGCAAACATTCAGTACTTC CASSLSGLAANIQYF
NA TRBJ2-5 TRBV4-1 NA TGCGCCAGCAGCCCAATGACCTCAGCGGCAACCTCCATGGGGACCCAGTACTTC CASSPMTSAATSMGTQYF
NA TRBJ1-6 TRBV6-5 NA TGTGCCAGCAGCCCCGGGATTAATAGTTCACCCCTCCACTTT CASSPGINSSPLHF
NA TRBJ1-1 TRBV6-4 NA TGTGCCAGCAGAATCGGACAGAACACTGAAGCTTTCTTT CASRIGQNTEAFF
NA TRBJ1-5 TRBV19 NA TGTGCCAGTAGTTGGGAGCGGAGGACCCAGCATTTT CASSWERRTQHF
TRBD2 TRBJ2-7 TRBV5-1 NA TGCGCCAGCAGCCTAGGGACTAGCGGGAGGGCCTTTAACTACGAGCAGTACTTC CASSLGTSGRAFNYEQYF
TRBD1 TRBJ2-7 TRBV28 NA TGTGCCAGCACCCGTGAGGGGCAGGGGGCCTACGAGCAGTACTTC CASTREGQGAYEQYF
TRBD1 TRBJ2-7 TRBV5-1 NA TGCGCCAGCAGCTTGGGGGACAGGGACCTCTACGAGCAGTACTTC CASSLGDRDLYEQYF
NA TRBJ1-3 TRBV1 NA TGCACCAGCAGCCGAATACAGAACTCTGGAAACACCATATATTTT CTSSRIQNSGNTIYF
NA TRBJ2-7 TRBV5-1 NA TGCGCCAGCAGCTTGGACAGGGTCAACGAGCAGTACTTC CASSLDRVNEQYF
NA TRBJ1-1 TRBV9 NA TGTGCCAGCAGCGTATATGGGGACATGAACACTGAAGCTTTCTTT CASSVYGDMNTEAFF